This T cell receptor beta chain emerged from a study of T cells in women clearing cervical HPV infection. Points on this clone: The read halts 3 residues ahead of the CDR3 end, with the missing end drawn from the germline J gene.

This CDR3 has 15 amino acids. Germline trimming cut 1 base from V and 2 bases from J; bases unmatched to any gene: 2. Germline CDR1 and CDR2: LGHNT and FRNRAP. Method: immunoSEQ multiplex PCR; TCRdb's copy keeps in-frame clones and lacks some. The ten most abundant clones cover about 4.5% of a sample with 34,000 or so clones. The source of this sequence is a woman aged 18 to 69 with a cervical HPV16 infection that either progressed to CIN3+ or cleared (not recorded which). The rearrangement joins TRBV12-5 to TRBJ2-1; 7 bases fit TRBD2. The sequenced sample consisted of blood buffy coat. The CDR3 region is CASGLGTSPYNEQFF. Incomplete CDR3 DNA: TGTGCTAGTGGTTTGGGGACTAGTCCCTACAATGAG.